The next 28 T cell receptor beta chains were all read from a single sample in a study of blood T cell repertoires in COVID-19. Sequenced by immunoSEQ multiplex PCR; TCRdb stores in-frame clones only, minus some. The repertoire holds tens of thousands of clones, around 87% seen once, with more than 15% in the top ten. The sequenced material came from peripheral blood. The receptors were gathered from a human donor in a cohort sampled during active COVID-19.

The rearrangement joins TRBV7-9 to TRBJ2-7, with TRBD1 matching 8 bases. The V gene's germline CDR1 is SEHNR and CDR2 FQNEAQ (reference sequence). The CDR3 spans 14 residues. Trimming took 3 bases from V and 4 from J; bases not matched to a gene: 5. The CDR3, as DNA: TGTGCCAGCAGCTTCTCCAGGGGGCAATACGAGCAGTACTTC. This sequence encodes CASSFSRGQYEQYF.

The CDR3 region has the DNA TGTGCCAGCAGCCAAGATGGCAGGGCGGGGTACGAGCAGTACTTC. This sequence encodes CASSQDGRAGYEQYF. The chain is built from TRBV4-2 and TRBJ2-7; tentative D call: TRBD2 (6 bases). Germline-derived CDR1 and CDR2 are LGHNA and YNFKEQ. V lost 0 bases, J lost 4 bases, and 13 bases lay in between. This CDR3 is built from 15 residues.

The chain's CDR3 is CASSQRQGNTEAFF. CDR3 in DNA: TGCGCCAGCAGCCAACGCCAGGGGAACACTGAAGCTTTCTTT. V gene TRBV4-1 combines with J gene TRBJ1-1; perhaps TRBD1 as D (5 bases). In germline, CDR1 is MGHRA, CDR2 YSYEKL. V lost 2 bases and J 1 base, leaving 8 bases between the germline ends. The CDR3 loop spans 14 amino acids.

The chain joins TRBV6-5 to TRBJ2-5, with 7 bases that match TRBD1. The CDR3 extends over 15 amino acids. Germline CDR1 reads MNHEY; CDR2 reads SVGAGI. J lost 5 bases, V lost 2 bases, and 8 bases had no gene match. CDR3 residues: CASSYGRQGGETQYF. CDR3 DNA: TGTGCCAGCAGTTACGGGAGACAGGGTGGTGAGACCCAGTACTTC.

The chain combines TRBV6-5 with TRBJ1-5; unclear D gene. CDR1 and CDR2 from the germline V gene are MNHEY and SVGAGI. This CDR3 has 13 amino acids. Trimming removed 7 bases from V and 4 bases from J, with 11 bases in between. The CDR3 reads CASKGVANQPQHF. The CDR3, as DNA: TGTGCCAGCAAGGGAGTTGCTAATCAGCCCCAGCATTTT.

V gene TRBV15 combines with J gene TRBJ2-7, with 9 bases fitting TRBD1. After removal of 3 bases from V and 6 bases from J, the junction contained 6 bases not matched to a gene. The germline gives CDR1 LNHNV, CDR2 YYDKDF (reference sequence). The CDR3 is 14 amino acids. CDR3 nucleotide sequence: TGTGCCACCAGCAGGACAGGGGGTAGGGTCGAGCAGTACTTC. Translation gives CATSRTGGRVEQYF.

V is TRBV28 and J is TRBJ2-7; 8 bases fit TRBD1. The germline V gene encodes CDR1 MDHEN and CDR2 SYDVKM. The CDR3 is 14 residues long. Losses at the gene ends were 6 bases for V and 5 bases for J; bases not matched to a gene: 9. Here the CDR3 reads CASSDLDRDHEQYF. DNA for the CDR3: TGTGCCAGCAGCGATCTGGACAGGGATCACGAGCAGTACTTC.

This clone was observed a handful of times. The chain couples TRBV24-1 to TRBJ1-5; 10 nucleotides line up with TRBD1. The J segment lost 1 base and the V segment lost 4 bases, leaving 6 bases of the junction unmatched. CDR1 KGHDR and CDR2 SFDVKD come from the germline V gene. The CDR3 is 17 amino acids. The DNA for the CDR3 is TGTGCCACCAGTGAGGTAAGACAGGGGGCAAGCAATCAGCCCCAGCATTTT. Translation: CATSEVRQGASNQPQHF.

The V call is TRBV4-2, the J call TRBJ2-7; 15 nucleotides match TRBD2. CDR1 and CDR2 (germline): LGHNA, YNFKEQ. With V trimmed by 3 bases and J by 2 bases, 14 bases remained unmatched. The CDR3 extends over 20 amino acids. The CDR3 sequence: CASSHGNPGLAGGITYEQYF. The CDR3 region has the DNA TGTGCCAGCAGCCACGGAAACCCGGGACTAGCGGGAGGTATAACCTACGAGCAGTACTTC.

With respect to this clone: Since the CDR3 does not end with the conserved phenylalanine or tryptophan, this likely comes from a read error. The DNA is left out, because the CDR3 cannot be placed on it with certainty; the CDR3 is given as TCRdb lists it. This rearrangement joins TRBV27 to TRBJ2-3; the DNA was not compared with TRBD2, the D call given in the table. The CDR3 is 13 amino acids long, termini counted. Germline V gives CDR1 MNHEY, CDR2 SMNVEV (reference sequence). Here the CDR3 reads CASSLSRGTELTS.

The chain couples TRBV19 to TRBJ2-1, with 11 bases aligning to TRBD2. Germline values: CDR1 LNHDA, CDR2 SQIVND (reference sequence). The CDR3 loop spans 16 amino acids. V was clipped by 4 bases and J by 4 bases; unmatched bases: 6. Written as DNA, the CDR3 is TGTGCCAGTAGTACCGTAGCGGGAGGGATTTACAATGAGCAGTTCTTC. It encodes CASSTVAGGIYNEQFF.

The J gene is TRBJ2-7, the V gene TRBV29-1, with D maybe TRBD1 (6 bases). The germline V gene has CDR1 SQVTM and CDR2 ANQGSEA. CDR3 size: 12 residues. V was cut by 4 bases and J by 7 bases, with 14 bases left in between. CDR3 sequence: CSVGDRFGEQYF. In nucleotides, the CDR3 is TGCAGCGTTGGTGACAGGTTCGGTGAGCAGTACTTC.

The rearrangement joins TRBV30 to TRBJ2-7; tentatively, D is TRBD1 (6 bases). The germline gives CDR1 GTSNPN, CDR2 SVGIG (reference sequence). Deletions cut 5 bases from V and 5 bases from J, with 16 bases between. The CDR3 runs to 13 residues. The DNA for the CDR3 is TGTGCCTGGGATGCAGGGGTAAGGGACGAGCAGTACTTC. This sequence encodes CAWDAGVRDEQYF.

This sequence joins TRBV11-2 and TRBJ1-2; 9 bases are shared with TRBD1. V was clipped by 5 bases and J by 7 bases; unmatched bases: 5. The length of the CDR3 is 13 residues. Germline V gene lookup returns CDR1 SGHAT and CDR2 FQNNGV. The DNA of the CDR3 is TGTGCCAGCAGCCGGACAGGGGTGGGTGGCTACACCTTC. It translates to CASSRTGVGGYTF.

The chain employs TRBV11-2 and TRBJ2-5; TRBD2 matches at 12 bases. The V and J ends lost 5 bases and 6 bases, in that order; junction bases with no gene match: 4. The CDR3 length is 14 residues. Per the germline V gene, CDR1 is SGHAT and CDR2 is FQNNGV. The CDR3 spells CASSPSGRVQTQYF. The CDR3 bases are TGTGCCAGCAGCCCTAGCGGGAGGGTGCAGACCCAGTACTTC.

V is TRBV6-6 and J is TRBJ2-1, with 7 bases identical to TRBD2. Germline CDR1 and CDR2: MNHNY and SVGAGI (reference sequence). The V segment lost 3 bases and the J segment 6 bases; nucleotides outside the gene matches: 5. This CDR3 contains 14 residues. The CDR3 reads CASSYSAGANEQFF. CDR3 in DNA: TGTGCCAGCAGTTATAGTGCGGGAGCCAATGAGCAGTTCTTC.

The chain combines TRBV7-2 with TRBJ2-3; TRBD1 is a possible D gene (5 bases). CDR3 length equals 15 residues. CDR1 is SGHTA and CDR2 is FQGNSA in the germline V gene. Trimming left V 5 bases short and J 2 bases short, with 14 bases between. CDR3: CASSNGVRVTDTQYF. CDR3 sequence (DNA): TGTGCCAGCAGCAACGGCGTCAGGGTCACAGATACGCAGTATTTT.

The rearrangement links TRBV28 to TRBJ2-7; a possible D gene is TRBD2 (7 bases). The germline CDR1 and CDR2 sequences are MDHEN and SYDVKM. V lost 1 base to trimming and J lost 6 bases, with 10 bases between them. The CDR3 sequence is 13 residues long. The CDR3 reads CASSLLGGGEQYF. CDR3 in DNA: TGTGCCAGCAGTTTATTAGGGGGGGGCGAGCAGTACTTC.

This clone was seen once. The gene calls are TRBV28 and TRBJ2-3, with a possible D match to TRBD1 (7 bases). Germline assignment: CDR1 MDHEN and CDR2 SYDVKM. V was shortened by 5 bases and J by 2 bases, with 14 bases between the two germline ends. This CDR3 spans 15 amino acids. The CDR3 DNA reads TGTGCCAGCAGTCTGGAGGGGGCCCCCACAGATACGCAGTATTTT. As protein: CASSLEGAPTDTQYF.

V and J are TRBV25-1 and TRBJ2-5; 8 bases are shared with TRBD1. The junction had 1 base not matched to a gene; V was cut back by 3 bases and J by 4 bases. Per the germline V gene, CDR1 is MGHDK and CDR2 is SYGVNS. The length of the CDR3 is 13 residues. The CDR3 DNA reads TGTGCCAGCAGTGATACAGGGGGAGAGACCCAGTACTTC. Translated: CASSDTGGETQYF.

The rearrangement joins TRBV6-1 to TRBJ2-7; 11 bases map to TRBD1. J was trimmed by 6 bases and V by 1 base; bases with no gene match: 5. The CDR3 spans 15 residues. Germline CDR1 MNHNS, CDR2 SASEGT. CDR3 protein: CASSEGWTGGFEQYF. In DNA form, the CDR3 reads TGTGCCAGCAGTGAAGGTTGGACAGGGGGCTTCGAGCAGTACTTC.

The chain joins TRBV15 to TRBJ2-7; 7 positions match TRBD2. There are 13 residues in the CDR3. Germline loops: CDR1 LNHNV, CDR2 YYDKDF (reference sequence). J was trimmed by 4 bases and V by 3 bases; bases with no gene match: 3. The CDR3 spells CATSRGGSYEQYF. The CDR3 region has the DNA TGTGCCACCAGCAGGGGGGGGTCGTACGAGCAGTACTTC.

V usage is TRBV5-1 and J usage is TRBJ1-4; D possibly corresponds to TRBD1 (5 bases). Trimming left V 4 bases short and J 5 bases short, with 9 bases between. The CDR3 contains 13 residues. Germline loops: CDR1 SGHRS, CDR2 YFSETQ. CDR3 sequence: CASSRGGNEKLFF. CDR3 nucleotide sequence: TGCGCCAGCAGCCGCGGGGGGAATGAAAAACTGTTTTTT.

The V and J genes are TRBV12-3 or TRBV12-4 and TRBJ1-2; the D is unclear. V was clipped by 6 bases and J by 7 bases, with 15 bases between them. The CDR3 length is 13 residues. Here the CDR3 reads CASSSWALAGYTF. CDR3 sequence (DNA): TGTGCCAGCAGCTCATGGGCACTCGCTGGCTACACCTTC.

This chain connects TRBV2 to TRBJ1-2; D is unclear. Germline lookup yields CDR1 SNHLY and CDR2 FYNNEI. V lost 4 bases, J lost 8 bases, and 11 bases lay in between. CDR3 size: 12 residues. As DNA, the CDR3 is TGTGCCAGCAGTGGAACGCCTAGGGGCTACACCTTC. This translates into CASSGTPRGYTF.

J is TRBJ2-7 and V is TRBV10-1, with 7 bases aligning to TRBD1. This CDR3 comprises 15 residues. V dropped 6 bases and J dropped 0; count of bases not matched to a gene: 8. The germline CDR1 and CDR2 sequences are WNHNN and SYGVQD (reference sequence). The CDR3 spells CASRPTTGNSYEQYF. The CDR3 region has the DNA TGCGCCAGCAGACCCACGACAGGGAACTCCTACGAGCAGTACTTC.

The chain uses TRBV5-4 and TRBJ1-2; D possibly corresponds to TRBD1 (5 bases). In germline, CDR1 is SGHNT, CDR2 YYREEE (reference sequence). Trimming removed 0 bases from V and 4 bases from J, with 10 bases in between. CDR3 length equals 14 residues. In DNA form, the CDR3 reads TGTGCCAGCAGCTTGGGACAGTCCCTCTATGGCTACACCTTC. It is translated as CASSLGQSLYGYTF.

This sequence joins TRBV9 and TRBJ1-2, with unresolved D. The V and J ends lost 3 bases and 3 bases respectively, with 15 bases between them. There are 15 residues in the CDR3. Per germline, CDR1 SGDLS and CDR2 YYNGEE. The CDR3 DNA is TGTGCCAGCAGCGGGACTGGCAGCGTACACTATGGCTACACCTTC. It codes for CASSGTGSVHYGYTF.